The present T cell receptor beta chain was sequenced within a study of blood T cell repertoires in COVID-19. Study background: Sample material is recorded as cDNA or gDNA derived from T cells, B-cell-depleted T cells, or PBMCs.

Per the study methods: Amplified reference gene primers provided the basis for estimating nucleated cell counts. Produced via immunoSEQ multiplex PCR; TCRdb's table is partial and in-frame only. V and J calls and clone size follow that table, whereas D and trimming were derived from the DNA. The profile covers about 240,000 clones, with around 87% appearing a single time and approximately 7.6% taken by the ten largest. The germline gives CDR1 KGHSH, CDR2 LQKENI. Trimming at V came to 0 bases and at J to 6 bases, leaving 7 bases not matched to a gene. The CDR3 covers 16 residues. Sequenced: peripheral blood. The TCR was taken from a man in his sixties who had recovered from COVID-19. The genes are TRBV18 and TRBJ2-5, with 10 bases matching TRBD1. The CDR3 DNA sequence: TGTGCCAGCTCACCACCCCCGACAGGGGGCGTGAAGACCCAGTACTTC. The encoded protein is CASSPPPTGGVKTQYF. The full variable domain, completed using reference TRBV18 and TRBJ2-5, is NAGVMQNPRHLVRRRGQEARLRCSPMKGHSHVYWYRQLPEEGLKFMVYLQKENIIDESGMPKERFSAEFPKEGPSILRIQQVVRGDSAAYFCASSPPPTGGVKTQYFGPGTRLLVL.